These 5 T cell receptor beta chains originate from one sample sequenced in a study of blood T cells in healthy people across ages. Sample-barcoded 5' priming and a J-beta primer mix drove a second PCR of roughly 7 to 11 cycles. TCRdb independently ran MiXCR on the 5' RACE reads; one entry per CDR3 protein. The table lists fewer than 1.5 million distinct CDR3 sequences, 42% of them singletons, with 7.9% in the top ten. What was sequenced was blood. The origin of the receptors is a woman aged 18-29 years in good health.

The chain carries TRBV6-2 or TRBV6-3 and TRBJ1-1; 7 nucleotides agree with TRBD1. The germline V gene has CDR1 MNHEY and CDR2 SVGEGT. The junction had 7 bases not matched to a gene; V was cut back by 8 bases and J by 4 bases. The CDR3 is 13 residues long. Written as DNA, the CDR3 is TGTGCCAGCTTTTCCGCAGGGGGCACTGAAGCTTTCTTT. Amino acids: CASFSAGGTEAFF.

This clonotype was seen a few times. The V and J genes are TRBV6-5 and TRBJ1-1, with 7 positions matching TRBD1. The CDR3 runs 13 residues. Trimming removed 5 bases from V and 6 bases from J; junction bases left unmatched: 6. CDR1 and CDR2 (germline): MNHEY, SVGAGI. The CDR3 is CASSQTGMSEAFF. CDR3 in DNA: TGTGCCAGCAGTCAGACAGGGATGTCTGAAGCTTTCTTT.

This clonotype was observed a few times. The chain is built from TRBV2 and TRBJ1-2, with no clear D. Germline assignment: CDR1 SNHLY and CDR2 FYNNEI. The CDR3 loop spans 12 amino acids. Trimming pared 7 bases from V and 6 bases from J, leaving 12 bases between. The DNA of the CDR3 is TGTGCCAGCACCCCCTCGTCCCATGGCTACACCTTC. Its translation is CASTPSSHGYTF.

This clonotype appeared a few times. The chain combines TRBV7-9 with TRBJ2-5; D possibly corresponds to TRBD2 (5 bases). Trimming shortened V by 3 bases and J by 4 bases, and 15 bases separated the two germline ends. Germline CDR1 reads SEHNR; CDR2 reads FQNEAQ (reference sequence). CDR3 length: 15 residues. The CDR3 protein is CASSFPLVGRETQYF. As DNA, the CDR3 is TGTGCCAGCAGCTTCCCGCTAGTAGGGAGAGAGACCCAGTACTTC.

This clonotype showed up just a few times. The chain has TRBV12-3 or TRBV12-4 and TRBJ2-7, with D possibly matching TRBD1 (6 bases). The germline V and J ends were trimmed by 4 bases and 5 bases, with 12 bases remaining between them. The CDR3 is 13 amino acids. The chain's CDR3 is CASSSGTSNEQYF. The CDR3 nucleotides are TGTGCCAGCAGTTCCGGGACATCAAACGAGCAGTACTTC.